This T cell receptor (beta chain) is from a study of radiation and T cells in renal cell carcinoma. General study points: Top tumor clonotypes rose in blood 2 weeks post-radiation, then contracted.

This CDR3 spans 15 amino acids. The germline gives CDR1 SGHTA, CDR2 FQGNSA. Trimming removed 3 bases at V and 0 bases at J, with 9 bases between. As regards this clone: Its matching antigen is unknown.

Sequenced by immunoSEQ multiplex PCR; TCRdb stores in-frame clones only, minus some. Among roughly 160,000 clones listed, 88% were seen once. The time point denotes: blood 4 weeks post-SBRT, at nephrectomy. Described treatment: 15 Gy SBRT to primary tumor, nephrectomy 4 weeks later. Nephrectomy followed 15 Gy stereotactic body radiation by 4 weeks. Serial blood draws occurred at baseline and 2 and 4 weeks post-SBRT. V usage is TRBV7-2 and J usage is TRBJ1-3, with D hard to call. This material consisted of blood, taken from a patient whose treatment included radiotherapy and nephrectomy. The clonotype comes from a woman aged 45 to 65 with renal cell carcinoma. CDR3 residues: CASSLTPISGNTIYF. DNA for the CDR3: TGTGCCAGCAGCTTGACACCGATCTCTGGAAACACCATATATTTT. The full variable domain, its missing parts supplied by reference TRBV7-2 and TRBJ1-3, is GAGVSQSPSNKVTEKGKDVELRCDPISGHTALYWYRQSLGQGLEFLIYFQGNSAPDKSGLPSDRFSAERTGGSVSTLTIQRTQQEDSAVYLCASSLTPISGNTIYFGEGSWLTVV.